These 26 T cell receptor beta chains were all obtained from the same sample, sequenced in a study of blood T cell repertoires in COVID-19. Assay used: immunoSEQ multiplex PCR; TCRdb lists only in-frame clones, some missing. The top ten hold approximately 10% of the sample, which has roughly 180,000 clones, more than 65% seen once. Sequenced: PBMCs or T cells enriched from blood (not recorded which). Receptor source: a man aged 50 to 59 who had recovered from COVID-19.

This clone was counted between two and nine times. This sequence joins TRBV28 and TRBJ2-3; 9 bases align to TRBD1. The V gene's germline CDR1 is MDHEN and CDR2 SYDVKM. The CDR3 is made up of 18 amino acids. J lost 5 bases, V lost 3 bases, and 15 bases had no gene match. CDR3 residues: CASSLELGQGMWEDTQYF. DNA for the CDR3: TGTGCCAGCAGTTTGGAACTAGGACAGGGGATGTGGGAAGATACGCAGTATTTT.

The chain employs TRBV5-1 and TRBJ2-7, with 9 bases matching TRBD2. Per germline, CDR1 SGHRS and CDR2 YFSETQ. V shed 4 bases, J shed 3 bases, and the junction held 8 bases outside the gene matches. CDR3 size: 15 residues. The CDR3: CASSLSTSGVYEQYF. As DNA, the CDR3 is TGCGCCAGCAGCCTGTCGACTAGCGGAGTCTACGAGCAGTACTTC.

The V and J genes are TRBV29-1 and TRBJ2-1; 8 bases line up with TRBD2. The trim removed 7 bases at V and 12 bases at J, leaving 11 bases unmatched. This CDR3 spans 12 amino acids. The V gene's germline CDR1 is SQVTM and CDR2 ANQGSEA. The CDR3 nucleotides are TGCAGCGCAGGACTAGCTCGGGAAGGGCAGTTCTTC. As protein: CSAGLAREGQFF.

The chain is built from TRBV5-8 and TRBJ2-4, with TRBD2 matching 9 bases. The V and J ends lost 4 bases and 1 base, in that order; junction bases with no gene match: 9. Germline CDR1 SGHTS, CDR2 YDEGEE. This CDR3 contains 17 residues. DNA of the CDR3: TGTGCCAGCAGCCCAGGCACTAGCGGGCAGGCCAAAAACATTCAGTACTTC. As protein: CASSPGTSGQAKNIQYF. The entire variable domain, with the rest obtained from reference TRBV5-8 and TRBJ2-4, is as follows: EAGVTQSPTHLIKTRGQQATLRCSPISGHTSVYWYQQALGLGLQFLLWYDEGEERNRGNFPPRFSGRQFPNYSSELNVNALELEDSALYLCASSPGTSGQAKNIQYFGAGTRLSVL.

The genes are TRBV27 and TRBJ2-7; D is possibly TRBD2 (6 bases). Germline V CDR1 and CDR2: MNHEY, SMNVEV (reference sequence). With 3 bases removed from V and 2 bases from J, the gap between germline ends came to 17 bases. CDR3 size: 16 residues. In nucleotides, the CDR3 is TGTGCCAGCAGTTTCGGGCTTCCTAGCGTCCCCTACGAGCAGTACTTC. The encoded protein is CASSFGLPSVPYEQYF.

This clone was picked up a small number of times. The chain links TRBV20-1 to TRBJ2-2; a possible D gene is TRBD1 (6 bases). Per the germline V gene, CDR1 is DFQATT and CDR2 is SNEGSKA (reference sequence). V was pared by 3 bases and J by 6 bases, with 11 bases between. This CDR3 is built from 13 residues. In DNA form, the CDR3 reads TGCAGTGCTAGTTCAGGGGTGGCCGGGGAGCTGTTTTTT. It encodes CSASSGVAGELFF.

The gene calls are TRBV19 and TRBJ1-2; D call uncertain. CDR3 size: 15 residues. Between the trimmed V and J ends, which lost 3 bases and 7 bases, there was a span of 18 bases. Germline CDR1 and CDR2: LNHDA and SQIVND (reference sequence). CDR3 residues: CASSIQVRGLGGYTF. The CDR3 DNA reads as TGTGCCAGTAGTATTCAGGTTCGAGGGCTGGGTGGCTACACCTTC.

This chain uses TRBV5-4 with TRBJ2-5, with TRBD1 matching over 8 bases. This CDR3 comprises 15 residues. From germline, CDR1 is SGHNT and CDR2 YYREEE (reference sequence). V shed 0 bases and J 5 bases; nucleotides not matched to a gene: 6. The CDR3 bases are TGTGCCAGCAGCTTGGCGAACAGGGGGGATGAGACCCAGTACTTC. It codes for CASSLANRGDETQYF.

This chain links TRBV6-5 with TRBJ1-5; 8 bases map to TRBD1. The CDR3 extends over 15 amino acids. In germline, CDR1 is MNHEY, CDR2 SVGAGI. V shed 8 bases, J shed 2 bases, and the junction held 8 bases outside the gene matches. CDR3: CASSRGTGGNQPQHF. The CDR3 nucleotides read TGTGCCAGCTCTAGGGGGACAGGTGGCAATCAGCCCCAGCATTTT.

This chain connects TRBV5-4 to TRBJ2-3; 8 bases match TRBD1. Germline loops: CDR1 SGHNT, CDR2 YYREEE (reference sequence). This CDR3 has 16 residues. Losses at the gene ends were 0 bases for V and 10 bases for J; bases not matched to a gene: 13. CDR3 sequence (DNA): TGTGCCAGCAGCTTGGATCCAGGGGGCGCTCCGATTGCGCAGTATTTT. Its protein product is CASSLDPGGAPIAQYF.

The chain combines TRBV5-8 with TRBJ1-2, with D tentatively TRBD1 (5 bases). The CDR3 runs to 14 residues. The germline CDR1 and CDR2 sequences are SGHTS and YDEGEE. Trimming removed 2 bases from V and 0 bases from J, with 8 bases in between. In nucleotides, the CDR3 is TGTGCCAGCAGCTTCACGGGGGCTAACTATGGCTACACCTTC. Translating it yields CASSFTGANYGYTF. Using reference TRBV5-8 and TRBJ1-2 for the parts outside the CDR3, the full variable domain is EAGVTQSPTHLIKTRGQQATLRCSPISGHTSVYWYQQALGLGLQFLLWYDEGEERNRGNFPPRFSGRQFPNYSSELNVNALELEDSALYLCASSFTGANYGYTFGSGTRLTVV.

In its sample, this clone was seen once. The V call is TRBV19, the J call TRBJ1-4; 8 nucleotides agree with TRBD1. Germline V gene data show CDR1 as LNHDA and CDR2 as SQIVND (reference sequence). The CDR3 has 16 residues. J lost 8 bases, V lost 3 bases, and 11 bases had no gene match. The CDR3: CASSMGMQGAGEKLFF. The CDR3 DNA sequence: TGTGCCAGTAGTATGGGGATGCAGGGGGCAGGGGAAAAACTGTTTTTT. The full variable domain, its missing parts supplied by reference TRBV19 and TRBJ1-4, is DGGITQSPKYLFRKEGQNVTLSCEQNLNHDAMYWYRQDPGQGLRLIYYSQIVNDFQKGDIAEGYSVSREKKESFPLTVTSAQKNPTAFYLCASSMGMQGAGEKLFFGSGTQLSVL.

The rearrangement joins TRBV19 to TRBJ1-2; the match to TRBD1 covers 7 bases. Germline V gene sequence: CDR1 LNHDA, CDR2 SQIVND (reference sequence). V trimming: 0 bases; J trimming: 2 bases; junction bases outside the gene matches: 6. This CDR3 spans 16 amino acids. CDR3 amino acids: CASSIEDRVNNYGYTF. In DNA, the CDR3 is TGTGCCAGTAGTATAGAAGACAGGGTTAACAACTATGGCTACACCTTC.

The table lists this clone with a count of one. V is TRBV18 and J is TRBJ1-2; 9 bases agree with TRBD1. CDR1 is KGHSH, CDR2 LQKENI, per germline. This CDR3 has 16 amino acids. The trim removed 3 bases at V and 2 bases at J, leaving 7 bases unmatched. In DNA form, the CDR3 reads TGTGCCAGCTCACCTCCACGGGACAGGGCGAACTATGGCTACACCTTC. Its protein product is CASSPPRDRANYGYTF.

The V and J genes are TRBV5-5 and TRBJ2-7; tentatively, D is TRBD1 (6 bases). Germline V gene lookup returns CDR1 SGHKS and CDR2 YYEKEE (reference sequence). The CDR3 totals 13 residues. V was trimmed by 1 base and J by 9 bases, leaving 14 bases between them. The CDR3 sequence is CASSLTAGELQYF. In DNA, the CDR3 is TGTGCCAGCAGCTTGACGGCAGGGGAACTGCAGTACTTC.

The chain links TRBV27 to TRBJ2-7, with a possible D match to TRBD1 (6 bases). CDR1 and CDR2 from the germline V gene are MNHEY and SMNVEV (reference sequence). V was clipped by 2 bases and J by 2 bases, with 13 bases between them. The CDR3 spans 15 residues. The CDR3 nucleotides are TGTGCCAGCAGTTTACAGGGGCTCTCAGCCTACGAGCAGTACTTC. Encoded protein: CASSLQGLSAYEQYF.

This sequence joins TRBV3-1 (or the pseudogene TRBV3-2) and TRBJ1-2, with 10 bases aligning to TRBD1. The length of the CDR3 is 13 residues. V lost 6 bases and J lost 2; bases outside the gene matches: 0. CDR1 and CDR2 from the germline V gene are LGHDT and YNNKEL (reference sequence). The CDR3 is CASRGQGNYGYTF. The CDR3 nucleotides read TGTGCCAGCAGGGGACAGGGGAACTATGGCTACACCTTC.

This chain connects TRBV28 to TRBJ1-2; D possibly corresponds to TRBD1 (5 bases). The CDR3 totals 13 residues. CDR1 MDHEN and CDR2 SYDVKM come from the germline V gene. V lost 7 bases, J lost 5 bases, and 14 bases lay in between. The CDR3 region has the DNA TGTGCCAGCACTCCTTGGGGCGCATATGGCTACACCTTC. Its translation is CASTPWGAYGYTF.

This rearrangement joins TRBV5-1 to TRBJ2-1; 7 nucleotides agree with TRBD2. The ends lost 1 base at V and 5 bases at J; junction bases unmatched: 6. CDR1 is SGHRS and CDR2 is YFSETQ in the germline V gene. This CDR3 is 15 amino acids long. CDR3 sequence: CASSLRGVANNEQFF. DNA for the CDR3: TGCGCCAGCAGCTTGCGGGGGGTCGCCAACAATGAGCAGTTCTTC.

CDR3 amino acids: CASSLSFSGNTIYF. The CDR3 DNA sequence: TGTGCCAGCAGCTTGTCTTTCTCTGGAAACACCATATATTTT. The chain employs TRBV5-6 and TRBJ1-3; no definite D call. The CDR3 has 14 residues. Trimming took 1 base from V and 0 from J, leaving 5 bases between them. Germline V gene data show CDR1 as SGHDT and CDR2 as YYEEEE.

V and J are TRBV25-1 and TRBJ1-6; D not certain. The germline V and J ends were trimmed by 4 bases and 11 bases, with 18 bases remaining between them. The CDR3 length is 15 residues. Germline V lookup: CDR1 MGHDK, CDR2 SYGVNS. This CDR3 is CASSGTGESGPPLHF. CDR3 DNA: TGTGCCAGCAGTGGAACCGGGGAATCTGGACCACCCCTCCACTTT.

This clone was seen once. The CDR3 protein is CASSTAGASGAQNTQYF. CDR3 coding DNA: TGTGCCAGCAGTACGGCGGGGGCTAGCGGAGCCCAAAATACGCAGTATTTT. The rearrangement joins TRBV7-3 to TRBJ2-3; possibly TRBD2 for D (7 bases). The V and J ends lost 6 bases and 7 bases respectively, with 26 bases between them. CDR1 and CDR2 (germline): SGHTA, FQGTGA. The CDR3 runs 17 residues.

This sequence joins TRBV10-1 and TRBJ2-7, with 8 bases fitting TRBD2. The CDR3 consists of 14 residues. Per germline, CDR1 WNHNN and CDR2 SYGVQD (reference sequence). After removal of 5 bases from V and 4 bases from J, the junction contained 7 bases not matched to a gene. The CDR3 DNA reads as TGCGCCAGCAGTCAAGCGGGAGCCAAATACGAGCAGTACTTC. This translates into CASSQAGAKYEQYF.

J is TRBJ2-7 and V is TRBV6-1; no firm D call. The CDR3 sequence is 13 residues long. Trimming removed 1 base from V and 2 bases from J, with 6 bases in between. CDR1 and CDR2 (germline): MNHNS, SASEGT. The CDR3 sequence: CASSEVGAYEQYF. The CDR3, as DNA: TGTGCCAGCAGTGAAGTTGGAGCCTACGAGCAGTACTTC.

CDR3 sequence: CASSQPGTLREAFF. For the CDR3, the DNA is TGCGCCAGCAGCCAACCCGGGACACTTCGAGAAGCTTTCTTT. V gene TRBV4-1 combines with J gene TRBJ1-1, with D possibly being TRBD1 (6 bases). V was trimmed by 2 bases and J by 8 bases, leaving 15 bases between them. Germline V gene sequence: CDR1 MGHRA, CDR2 YSYEKL. CDR3 length: 14 amino acids.

The CDR3 reads CASSSIATSTEQFF. The CDR3 nucleotides read TGCGCCAGCAGCTCAATAGCTACAAGTACAGAGCAGTTCTTC. The rearrangement joins TRBV5-1 to TRBJ2-1, with D uncertain. This CDR3 is 14 amino acids long. The germline V gene has CDR1 SGHRS and CDR2 YFSETQ. V lost 3 bases and J lost 10, with 17 bases in between.